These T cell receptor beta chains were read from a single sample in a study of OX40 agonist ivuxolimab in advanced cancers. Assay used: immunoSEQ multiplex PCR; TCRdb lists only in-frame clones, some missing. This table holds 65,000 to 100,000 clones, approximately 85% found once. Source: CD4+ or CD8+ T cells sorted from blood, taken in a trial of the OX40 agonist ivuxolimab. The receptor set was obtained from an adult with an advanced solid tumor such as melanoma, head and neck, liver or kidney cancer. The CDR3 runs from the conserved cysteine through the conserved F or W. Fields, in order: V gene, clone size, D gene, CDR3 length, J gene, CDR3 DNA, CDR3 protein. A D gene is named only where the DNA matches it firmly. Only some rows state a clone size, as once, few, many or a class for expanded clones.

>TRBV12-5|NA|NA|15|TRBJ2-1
TGTGCTAGTGGTTTGGGGGCGGGAAGATACAATGAGCAGTTCTTC
CASGLGAGRYNEQFF
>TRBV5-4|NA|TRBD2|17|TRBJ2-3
TGTGCCAGCAGTCCTAGCCTTAGGGGAGGGAGCACAGATACGCAGTATTTT
CASSPSLRGGSTDTQYF
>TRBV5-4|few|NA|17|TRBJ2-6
TGTGCCAGCAGCCTAACCGGCCGACCATCTGGGGCCAACGTCCTGACTTTC
CASSLTGRPSGANVLTF
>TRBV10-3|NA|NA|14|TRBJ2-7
TGTGCCATCAGTGAGGATGGTCCCAACTACGAGCAGTACTTC
CAISEDGPNYEQYF
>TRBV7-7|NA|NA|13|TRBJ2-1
TGTGCTAGCAGCGCCGACATTTACAATGAGCAGTTCTTC
CASSADIYNEQFF
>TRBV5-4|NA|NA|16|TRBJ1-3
TGTGCCAGCAGCTTGGACAGATCAAGCTCTGGAAACACCATATATTTT
CASSLDRSSSGNTIYF
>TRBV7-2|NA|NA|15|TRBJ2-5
TGTGCCAGCCAGGAGATTACTAGCCGACAAGAGACCCAGTACTTC
CASQEITSRQETQYF
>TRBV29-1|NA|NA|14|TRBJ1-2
TGCAGCGTCGCGACAGCAGAGCCTAACTATGGCTACACCTTC
CSVATAEPNYGYTF
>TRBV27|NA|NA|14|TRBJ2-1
TGTGCCAGCGGGACCGGGTCCTCCTACAATGAGCAGTTCTTC
CASGTGSSYNEQFF
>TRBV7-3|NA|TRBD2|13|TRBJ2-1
TGTGCCAGCAGCGCTACCGGGACTAGTGAGCAGTTCTTC
CASSATGTSEQFF
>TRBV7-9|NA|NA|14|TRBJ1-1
TGTGCCAGCAGTAGTCAGGGCGGTAGCACTGAAGCTTTCTTT
CASSSQGGSTEAFF
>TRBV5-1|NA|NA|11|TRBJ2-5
TGCGCCAGCAGCTTGGAGGTGACCCAGTACTTC
CASSLEVTQYF
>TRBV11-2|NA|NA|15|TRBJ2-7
TGTGCCAGCAGCAACGAGTTGGCTCTCTCCTACGAGCAGTACTTC
CASSNELALSYEQYF
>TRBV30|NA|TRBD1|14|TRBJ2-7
TGTGCCTGGAGCGGAGACAGGGGGTTCTACGAGCAGTACTTC
CAWSGDRGFYEQYF
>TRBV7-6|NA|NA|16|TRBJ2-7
TGTGCCAGCAGCTTAGTATCCTCGGCAGGGAAAAACGAGCAGTACTTC
CASSLVSSAGKNEQYF
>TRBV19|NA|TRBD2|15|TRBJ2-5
TGTGCCAGTAGTATGGCGGGGGTAGGAAGAGAGACCCAGTACTTC
CASSMAGVGRETQYF
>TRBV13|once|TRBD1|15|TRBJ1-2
TGTGCCAGCAGCTTAGGGACAGGGGGTCGATATGGCTACACCTTC
CASSLGTGGRYGYTF
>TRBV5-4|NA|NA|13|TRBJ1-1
TGTGCCAGCAGCTTGGACAGAAACACTGAAGCTTTCTTT
CASSLDRNTEAFF
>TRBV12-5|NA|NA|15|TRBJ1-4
TGTGCTAGTGGTTTGGTTGGGGCCAGGGGTGAAAAACTGTTTTTT
CASGLVGARGEKLFF
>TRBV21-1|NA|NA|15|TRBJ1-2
TGTGCCAGCAGCAAAGAGGGACAGGATAACTATGGCTACACCTTC
CASSKEGQDNYGYTF
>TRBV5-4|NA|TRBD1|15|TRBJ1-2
TGTGCCAGCAGCTCCCAGGGGGTTGTTAACTATGGCTACACCTTC
CASSSQGVVNYGYTF
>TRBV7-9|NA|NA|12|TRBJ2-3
TGTGCCAGCAGCTTCGAGGGAGATACGCAGTATTTT
CASSFEGDTQYF
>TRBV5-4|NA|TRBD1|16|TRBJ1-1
TGTGCCAGCAGCTTGGAGGGGGCCTTCCGTTTGACTGAAGCTTTCTTT
CASSLEGAFRLTEAFF
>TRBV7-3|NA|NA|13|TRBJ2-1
TGTGCCAGCAGCTTGGACAGCTACAATGAGCAGTTCTTC
CASSLDSYNEQFF
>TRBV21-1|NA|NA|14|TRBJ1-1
TGTGCCAGCAAGAGAGGTCCTGGAGACACTGAAGCTTTCTTT
CASKRGPGDTEAFF
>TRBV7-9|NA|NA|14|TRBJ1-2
TGTGCCAGCAGCTTCTGGGGCGCGGACTACGGCTACACCTTC
CASSFWGADYGYTF
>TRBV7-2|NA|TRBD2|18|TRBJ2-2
TGTGCCAGCAGCAGGACTAGCGGGAGGGCCAGGGACACCGGGGAGCTGTTTTTT
CASSRTSGRARDTGELFF
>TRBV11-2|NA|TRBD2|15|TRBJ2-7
TGTGCCAGCAGCTTAGATGGCGGGAGGGCGGGCGAGCAGTACTTC
CASSLDGGRAGEQYF
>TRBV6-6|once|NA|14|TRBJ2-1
TGTGCCAGCAGTTACTCGAGCCTCTACAATGAGCAGTTCTTC
CASSYSSLYNEQFF
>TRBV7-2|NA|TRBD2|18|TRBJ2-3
TGTGCCAGCAGCCTTTGGACTAGCGGGAACTGGGTGACAGATACGCAGTATTTT
CASSLWTSGNWVTDTQYF
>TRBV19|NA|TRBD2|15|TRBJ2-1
TGTGCCAGTAGTATGGGGACTAGCGTTTACAATGAGCAGTTCTTC
CASSMGTSVYNEQFF
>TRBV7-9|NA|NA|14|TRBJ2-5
TGTGCCAGCAGCTTAGCAGGACTTGGGGAGACCCAGTACTTC
CASSLAGLGETQYF
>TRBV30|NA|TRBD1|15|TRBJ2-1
TGTGCCTGGAGTGTCCATTCAGGGGGTTACAATGAGCAGTTCTTC
CAWSVHSGGYNEQFF
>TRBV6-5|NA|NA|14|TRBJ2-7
TGTGCCAGCAGCACCCCCAGGGTCCCAAGCGAGCAGTACTTC
CASSTPRVPSEQYF
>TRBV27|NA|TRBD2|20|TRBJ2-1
TGTGCCAGCAGTTTATACCCCGGCCGGTCTAGCGGGAGGGCCTACAATGAGCAGTTCTTC
CASSLYPGRSSGRAYNEQFF
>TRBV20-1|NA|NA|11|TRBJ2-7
TGCAGTGCTAGCTCAGACTACGAGCAGTACTTC
CSASSDYEQYF
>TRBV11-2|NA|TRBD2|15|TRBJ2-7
TGTGCCAGCAGCTTTATAGCGGGAGTATCATACGAGCAGTACTTC
CASSFIAGVSYEQYF
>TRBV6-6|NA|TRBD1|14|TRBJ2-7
TGTGCCAGCAGTTACTCGAAGGGGGCGGTCGAGCAGTACTTC
CASSYSKGAVEQYF
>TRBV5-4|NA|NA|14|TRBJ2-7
TGTGCCAGCAGCTTGGGCGGGTCTTCCTACGAGCAGTACTTC
CASSLGGSSYEQYF
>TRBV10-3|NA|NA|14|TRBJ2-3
TGTGCCATCAGTGAGGCCGGGGTCCCAGATACGCAGTATTTT
CAISEAGVPDTQYF
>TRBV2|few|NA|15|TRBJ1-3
TGTGCCAGCAGTGAAGGGCTTCGCTCTGGAAACACCATATATTTT
CASSEGLRSGNTIYF
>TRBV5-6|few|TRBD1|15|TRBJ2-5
TGTGCCAGCAGCTTGGAACAGGGGTTACAAGAGACCCAGTACTTC
CASSLEQGLQETQYF
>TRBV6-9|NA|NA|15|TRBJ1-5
TGTGCCAGCAGTTACTCAGCGGGCTCGGATCAGCCCCAGCATTTT
CASSYSAGSDQPQHF
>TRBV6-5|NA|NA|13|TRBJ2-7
TGTGCCAGCCAAGTAGCGGACAGCTACGAGCAGTACTTC
CASQVADSYEQYF
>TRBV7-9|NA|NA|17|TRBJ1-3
TGTGCCAGCAGCTTAGTGATGTTGGGCAGCTCTGGAAACACCATATATTTT
CASSLVMLGSSGNTIYF
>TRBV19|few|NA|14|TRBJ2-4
TGTGCCAGTAGTAGTAGTATTGCCAAAAACATTCAGTACTTC
CASSSSIAKNIQYF
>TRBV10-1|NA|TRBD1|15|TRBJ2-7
TGCGCCAGCAGCCTTCAGGGGGCCGGGATGAGGGAGCAGTACTTC
CASSLQGAGMREQYF
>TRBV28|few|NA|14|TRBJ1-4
TGTGCCAGCAGTCACAGGGTAGATAATGAAAAACTGTTTTTT
CASSHRVDNEKLFF
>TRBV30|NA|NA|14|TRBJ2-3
TGTGCCTGGATGCCGGACAGATCCACAGATACGCAGTATTTT
CAWMPDRSTDTQYF
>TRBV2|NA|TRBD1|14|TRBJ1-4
TGTGCCAGCAGTGAAGTCGGGACAGATGAAAAACTGTTTTTT
CASSEVGTDEKLFF
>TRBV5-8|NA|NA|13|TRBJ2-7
TGTGCCAGCAGGGGCAGTATGGCCTACGAGCAGTACTTC
CASRGSMAYEQYF
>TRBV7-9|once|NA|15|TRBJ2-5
TGTGCCAGCAGCCCCCTTTCTAGGTCGATGGAGACCCAGTACTTC
CASSPLSRSMETQYF